The following is a T cell receptor (beta chain) sequence with its context. Its specificity is not known. This CDR3 is 15 amino acids long. CDR1 is LNHNV, CDR2 YYDKDF, per germline (reference sequence). V lost 6 bases to trimming and J lost 8 bases, with 19 bases between them. Primers used in a second PCR of roughly 6 to 11 cycles were a sample-barcoded 5' primer and a J-beta primer mix. Each cDNA molecule was tagged by a template-switch adaptor with 12 random nucleotides. One entry per CDR3 protein, called by TCRdb with MiXCR from the 5' RACE reads. The sample lists under 950,000 distinct CDR3 sequences; approximately 22% were seen once. The sample is drawn from a study of blood T cells in healthy people across ages. The overall study: Researchers report that template switching captured about one barcoded beta molecule per two T cells. The study's findings and limits: More naive CD4+ cells and higher diversity were found in long-lived than in aged donors. Nothing was known about donor CMV status, and this possibly confounded expanded clonotype changes.

The chain is built from TRBV15 and TRBJ1-4; D possibly corresponds to TRBD1 (5 bases). The TCR originated in a man aged 65 to 79 in good health. The sequenced sample was blood. The CDR3 bases are TGTGCCACCAGGAATCCAGGGAGCCCTTGGGAAAAACTGTTTTTT. This codes for CATRNPGSPWEKLFF.